These 29 T cell receptor beta chains were sequenced from one sample in a study of regulatory T cells in long-lasting Graves disease. The sample's time point: persistent/refractory GD, antithyroid drugs over 5 years with positive TRAb. The TCR library was made from RNA extracted from PBMCs. Building the TCR beta libraries relied on iRepertoire HTBI primers, and CDR3 regions underwent Arm-PCR. Each CDR3 protein is one row after TCRdb ran MiXCR on the multiplex PCR reads. The data contain hundreds of thousands of distinct CDR3 sequences, less than 25% of them singletons. This sample comprised peripheral blood mononuclear cells (PBMCs), obtained when the disease was refractory, from a patient treated with antithyroid drugs. The receptors derive from a female donor with Graves disease.

The chain carries TRBV29-1 and TRBJ2-7; a possible D gene is TRBD2 (5 bases). This CDR3 contains 13 residues. V lost 4 bases, J lost 0 bases, and 10 bases lay in between. Germline CDR1 reads SQVTM; CDR2 reads ANQGSEA. The CDR3 coding sequence is TGCAGCGTTGTGAACGGGATCTCCTACGAGCAGTACTTC. Translated: CSVVNGISYEQYF.

The genes are TRBV7-9 and TRBJ1-2; no reliable D call. The V end lost 0 bases, the J end lost 4 bases, and 9 bases lay between the germline ends. In germline, CDR1 is SEHNR, CDR2 FQNEAQ (reference sequence). The CDR3 runs 14 residues. The CDR3 DNA reads as TGTGCCAGCAGCTTAGCTAGGGTCGGCTATGGCTACACCTTC. Translation gives CASSLARVGYGYTF.

This clonotype was counted between two and nine times. J is TRBJ2-7 and V is TRBV14; 7 bases fit TRBD1. The ends lost 4 bases at V and 4 bases at J; junction bases unmatched: 10. The CDR3 length is 15 residues. From germline, CDR1 is SGHDN and CDR2 FVKESK. The DNA for the CDR3 is TGTGCCAGCAGCCCACTGGACGGCAGGGGGTACGAGCAGTACTTC. This gives the protein CASSPLDGRGYEQYF. Complete variable domain (other parts from reference TRBV14 and TRBJ2-7): EAGVTQFPSHSVIEKGQTVTLRCDPISGHDNLYWYRRVMGKEIKFLLHFVKESKQDESGMPNNRFLAERTGGTYSTLKVQPAELEDSGVYFCASSPLDGRGYEQYFGPGTRLTVT.

The V and J genes are TRBV28 and TRBJ2-3; D perhaps matches TRBD2 (6 bases). The length of the CDR3 is 15 residues. Trimming took off 6 bases at V and 6 bases at J, with 19 bases between the two ends. In germline, CDR1 is MDHEN, CDR2 SYDVKM. The CDR3 DNA follows: TGTGCCAGCAGCCCCCCTAGCGTTTTTACGGATACGCAGTATTTT. The encoded protein is CASSPPSVFTDTQYF.

There are a few counts of this clonotype. The gene calls are TRBV15 and TRBJ1-1; D perhaps matches TRBD1 (5 bases). This CDR3 has 14 amino acids. Trimming took off 5 bases at V and 3 bases at J, with 13 bases between the two ends. Germline V gene lookup returns CDR1 LNHNV and CDR2 YYDKDF (reference sequence). The CDR3 spells CATSEVRDHTEAFF. The CDR3 nucleotides are TGTGCCACCAGCGAAGTCAGGGATCACACTGAAGCTTTCTTT.

This clonotype was found once. The chain carries TRBV20-1 and TRBJ2-1; 9 bases match TRBD1. The CDR3 sequence is 15 residues long. J lost 5 bases, V lost 4 bases, and 9 bases had no gene match. Germline V gene sequence: CDR1 DFQATT, CDR2 SNEGSKA (reference sequence). CDR3 in DNA: TGCAGTGCTATCGACGGATGGACAGGGGACAATGAGCAGTTCTTC. It translates to CSAIDGWTGDNEQFF.

This chain connects TRBV29-1 to TRBJ2-5, with 9 bases that match TRBD2. Germline values: CDR1 SQVTM, CDR2 ANQGSEA. The CDR3 is made up of 14 amino acids. V lost 2 bases to trimming and J lost 5 bases; unmatched junction nucleotides: 6. In nucleotides, the CDR3 is TGCAGCGTTGAATATGCGGGGGGGTTCGAGACCCAGTACTTC. It encodes CSVEYAGGFETQYF.

This clonotype was counted only a few times. The J gene is TRBJ1-6, the V gene TRBV12-3 or TRBV12-4; 9 nucleotides agree with TRBD1. With V trimmed by 4 bases and J by 7 bases, 5 bases remained unmatched. CDR3 length: 15 residues. CDR3 in amino acids: CASSSRDRANSPLHF. The DNA of the CDR3 is TGTGCCAGCAGTTCCCGGGACAGGGCCAATTCACCCCTCCACTTT.

This clonotype was recorded a few times. The chain couples TRBV30 to TRBJ1-5; TRBD1 is a possible D gene (5 bases). The V end lost 4 bases, the J end lost 4 bases, and 14 bases lay between the germline ends. Germline CDR1 is GTSNPN and CDR2 is SVGIG (reference sequence). The CDR3 length is 14 residues. The CDR3 region has the DNA TGTGCCTGGAAATCGCAGGGCGGGAATCAGCCCCAGCATTTT. Translated: CAWKSQGGNQPQHF.

This clonotype was found a few times. The chain is built from TRBV6-1 and TRBJ2-7; TRBD2 is a possible D gene (6 bases). V lost 5 bases, J lost 3 bases, and 17 bases lay in between. Germline-derived CDR1 and CDR2 are MNHNS and SASEGT. The CDR3 extends over 15 amino acids. The CDR3 loop is CASSHTGVSNYEQYF. For the CDR3, the DNA is TGTGCCAGCAGTCACACGGGAGTTTCTAACTACGAGCAGTACTTC.

The chain combines TRBV18 with TRBJ1-1; D is unresolved. In germline, CDR1 is KGHSH, CDR2 LQKENI. There are 15 residues in the CDR3. The V end lost 6 bases, the J end lost 5 bases, and 19 bases lay between the germline ends. The CDR3 spells CASSPTMGSGTEAFF. The CDR3 DNA is TGTGCCAGCTCCCCCACCATGGGTAGCGGGACTGAAGCTTTCTTT.

At least ten counts were recorded for this clonotype. The chain joins TRBV10-3 to TRBJ2-5; unclear D gene. Trimming cost V 8 bases and J 2 bases, with 15 bases left between them. The CDR3 covers 14 residues. Germline values: CDR1 ENHRY, CDR2 SYGVKD. This chain's CDR3 is CAISHAKVQETQYF. CDR3 nucleotides: TGTGCCATCTCTCATGCGAAGGTTCAAGAGACCCAGTACTTC.

This clonotype appeared a few times. The genes are TRBV10-3 and TRBJ1-1; D is ambiguous. V was cut by 9 bases and J by 3 bases, with 8 bases left in between. This CDR3 is built from 11 residues. CDR1 is ENHRY, CDR2 SYGVKD, per germline. CDR3 loop: CAIRADTEAFF. For the CDR3, the DNA is TGTGCCATTAGGGCGGACACTGAAGCTTTCTTT.

The V gene is TRBV20-1, the J gene TRBJ2-7; 16 nucleotides line up with TRBD2. CDR3 size: 17 residues. Germline loops: CDR1 DFQATT, CDR2 SNEGSKA (reference sequence). Trimming at V came to 6 bases and at J to 3 bases, leaving 11 bases not matched to a gene. The CDR3 DNA sequence: TGCAGTGCAAGACCGGGACTAGCGGGAGGGTTCAACTACGAGCAGTACTTC. Encoded protein: CSARPGLAGGFNYEQYF.

The rearrangement links TRBV20-1 to TRBJ2-3, with D uncertain. Germline CDR1 and CDR2: DFQATT and SNEGSKA (reference sequence). The CDR3 extends over 14 amino acids. Trimming stripped 0 bases from V and 2 bases from J, with 9 bases between. In DNA, the CDR3 is TGCAGTGCTAGAGATATGGGTCCCACAGATACGCAGTATTTT. Translated, it gives CSARDMGPTDTQYF.

This clonotype was seen at least ten times. The chain employs TRBV7-2 and TRBJ2-7, with 8 positions matching TRBD2. The V segment lost 5 bases and the J segment 4 bases; nucleotides outside the gene matches: 10. The germline V gene encodes CDR1 SGHTA and CDR2 FQGNSA. CDR3 length equals 15 residues. The CDR3 region is CASSLGLVAGYEQYF. In nucleotides, the CDR3 is TGTGCCAGCAGCCTGGGACTAGTTGCCGGATACGAGCAGTACTTC.

In its sample, this clonotype was seen many times. The V call is TRBV30, the J call TRBJ1-2; no firm D call. Trimming shortened V by 0 bases and J by 4 bases, and 15 bases separated the two germline ends. CDR1 is GTSNPN, CDR2 SVGIG, per germline (reference sequence). This CDR3 region has 15 residues. CDR3 residues: CAWSVVGPDVYGYTF. For the CDR3, the DNA is TGTGCCTGGAGTGTGGTTGGGCCCGATGTCTATGGCTACACCTTC.

The CDR3 loop reads CASSWGALGGEQYF. The CDR3 region has the DNA TGTGCCAGCAGCTGGGGAGCCCTGGGGGGCGAGCAGTACTTC. The gene calls are TRBV7-2 and TRBJ2-7, with a tentative D call TRBD2 (6 bases). V lost 4 bases, J lost 6 bases, and 16 bases lay in between. Germline CDR1 reads SGHTA; CDR2 reads FQGNSA. The CDR3 is made up of 14 amino acids.

This chain links TRBV7-2 with TRBJ2-5; 7 bases line up with TRBD1. The J segment lost 3 bases and the V segment lost 5 bases, leaving 12 bases of the junction unmatched. Germline V lookup: CDR1 SGHTA, CDR2 FQGNSA. This CDR3 has 16 residues. The CDR3 DNA follows: TGTGCCAGCAGCCAAGAGGGCAGGGGGTTAGAAGAGACCCAGTACTTC. Amino acid sequence: CASSQEGRGLEETQYF.

The rearrangement links TRBV7-9 to TRBJ2-2, with 13 bases lining up with TRBD2. The V gene end was trimmed by 4 bases and the J gene end by 4 bases; junction bases not matched to a gene: 6. CDR1 is SEHNR and CDR2 is FQNEAQ in the germline V gene (reference sequence). There are 17 residues in the CDR3. The CDR3 loop is CASSSRGTSGATGELFF. CDR3 sequence (DNA): TGTGCCAGCAGCTCCCGCGGGACTAGCGGGGCCACCGGGGAGCTGTTTTTT.

The table lists this clonotype with a few counts. V gene TRBV4-1 combines with J gene TRBJ2-7; 9 bases map to TRBD1. The CDR3 has 16 amino acids. The germline gives CDR1 MGHRA, CDR2 YSYEKL. V lost 1 base and J lost 6; bases outside the gene matches: 10. Here the CDR3 DNA reads TGCGCCAGCAGCCAAGTTGGGGACAGGGCCCATCGCGAGCAGTACTTC. It codes for CASSQVGDRAHREQYF.

A few counts support this clonotype. The chain is built from TRBV20-1 and TRBJ2-7, with D perhaps TRBD1 or TRBD2 (5 bases each). CDR1 and CDR2 (germline): DFQATT, SNEGSKA (reference sequence). The CDR3 is made up of 13 amino acids. Trimming pared 5 bases from V and 2 bases from J, leaving 13 bases between. As DNA, the CDR3 is TGCAGTGCTGAAGGGACGGGAACCTACGAGCAGTACTTC. Its protein is CSAEGTGTYEQYF.

In the case of this clonotype: Here the CDR3 omits its conserved ending phenylalanine or tryptophan, so a read error is the likely source. CDR3 residues: CSFSRGQGYEQYS. CDR3 sequence (DNA): TGCAGCTTTTCCAGGGGGCAGGGGTACGAGCAGTACTCC. The chain couples TRBV29-1 to TRBJ2-7, with 8 bases aligning to TRBD1. CDR1 and CDR2 from the germline V gene are SQVTM and ANQGSEA. The trim removed 8 bases at V and 4 bases at J, leaving 10 bases unmatched. The length of the CDR3 is 13 residues.

V usage is TRBV6-1 and J usage is TRBJ2-2, with D tentatively TRBD2 (5 bases). The CDR3 runs to 12 residues. Germline assignment: CDR1 MNHNS and CDR2 SASEGT. V dropped 11 bases and J dropped 0 bases, with 7 bases sitting between them. CDR3 bases: TGTGCCGGCGGGCCGAACACCGGGGAGCTGTTTTTT. As protein: CAGGPNTGELFF.

This clonotype appeared many times. The chain links TRBV28 to TRBJ2-5; 13 positions match TRBD2. The CDR3 has 16 amino acids. CDR1 and CDR2 from the germline V gene are MDHEN and SYDVKM. The junction had 6 bases not matched to a gene; V was cut back by 3 bases and J by 5 bases. The CDR3 DNA sequence: TGTGCCAGCAGTTTTGGACTAGCGGGAGATGGGGAGACCCAGTACTTC. Amino acids: CASSFGLAGDGETQYF.

Of note for this clonotype: This is likely a read error, given that the CDR3 carries no conserved phenylalanine or tryptophan at its end. The chain couples TRBV10-2 to TRBJ1-2, with 8 bases fitting TRBD1. After removal of 4 bases from V and 1 base from J, the junction contained 14 bases not matched to a gene. This CDR3 region has 18 residues. Germline CDR1 and CDR2: WSHSY and SAAADI. The CDR3 loop reads CASSGSAAGGRINYGYTL. CDR3 in DNA: TGCGCCAGCAGTGGGTCGGCGGCAGGGGGCAGGATTAACTATGGCTACACCCTC.

The table lists this clonotype with a few counts. In DNA form, the CDR3 reads TGTGCCAGTGGTAGCGGGACACTTGGCAATCAGCCCCAGCATTTT. It specifies CASGSGTLGNQPQHF. J is TRBJ1-5 and V is TRBV19, with D perhaps TRBD1 (6 bases). Trimming removed 8 bases at V and 2 bases at J, with 16 bases between. Germline CDR1 reads LNHDA; CDR2 reads SQIVND (reference sequence). The CDR3 is 15 amino acids.

This chain connects TRBV19 to TRBJ2-5; D unclear. The germline CDR1 and CDR2 sequences are LNHDA and SQIVND (reference sequence). V was pared by 6 bases and J by 4 bases, with 12 bases between. The CDR3 covers 13 residues. The CDR3 loop is CASRGSSVETQYF. CDR3 DNA: TGTGCCAGTAGAGGGTCTAGTGTAGAGACCCAGTACTTC.

This clonotype has only a few counts. The chain links TRBV27 to TRBJ1-5; D perhaps matches TRBD1 (5 bases). V was pared by 6 bases and J by 4 bases, with 13 bases between. The CDR3 runs 14 residues. CDR1 and CDR2 (germline): MNHEY, SMNVEV (reference sequence). The CDR3 DNA follows: TGTGCCAGCAGGGGAGGGGAGCGGAATCAGCCCCAGCATTTT. Its translation: CASRGGERNQPQHF.